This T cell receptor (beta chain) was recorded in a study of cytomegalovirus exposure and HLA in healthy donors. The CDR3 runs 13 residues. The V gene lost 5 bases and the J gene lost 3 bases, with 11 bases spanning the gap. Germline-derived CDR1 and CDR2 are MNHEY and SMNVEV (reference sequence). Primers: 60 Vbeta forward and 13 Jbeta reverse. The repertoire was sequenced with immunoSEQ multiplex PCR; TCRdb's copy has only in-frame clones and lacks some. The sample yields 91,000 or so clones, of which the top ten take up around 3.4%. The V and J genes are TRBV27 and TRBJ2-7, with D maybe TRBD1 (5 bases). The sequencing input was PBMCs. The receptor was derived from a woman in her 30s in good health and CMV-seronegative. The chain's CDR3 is CASSPGHGYEQYF. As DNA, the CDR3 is TGTGCCAGCAGTCCCGGACACGGCTACGAGCAGTACTTC.